A few counts support the clone carrying this T cell receptor (beta chain). V was pared by 3 bases and J by 0 bases, with 3 bases of the junction left unmatched. Germline lookup yields CDR1 MGHDK and CDR2 SYGVNS. The CDR3 has 15 residues. This sample is drawn from a study of patients and donors after allogeneic stem cell transplantation. TCRdb passed the RT-PCR reads through MiXCR, listing each CDR3 protein once. The table shows over 350,000 distinct CDR3 sequences, with roughly 17% occurring only once. The TCR comes from a human donor who was either an allogeneic HSCT recipient or a stem cell or donor lymphocyte infusion donor (not recorded which). It is not recorded whose cells these are; they may come from a transplant donor. This chain uses TRBV25-1 with TRBJ1-1, with TRBD1 matching over 8 bases. The sample was blood, either unsorted or a sorted T cell fraction (not recorded which). CDR3: CASSDPGGVNTEAFF. The CDR3 nucleotides read TGTGCCAGCAGTGATCCAGGGGGCGTGAACACTGAAGCTTTCTTT.